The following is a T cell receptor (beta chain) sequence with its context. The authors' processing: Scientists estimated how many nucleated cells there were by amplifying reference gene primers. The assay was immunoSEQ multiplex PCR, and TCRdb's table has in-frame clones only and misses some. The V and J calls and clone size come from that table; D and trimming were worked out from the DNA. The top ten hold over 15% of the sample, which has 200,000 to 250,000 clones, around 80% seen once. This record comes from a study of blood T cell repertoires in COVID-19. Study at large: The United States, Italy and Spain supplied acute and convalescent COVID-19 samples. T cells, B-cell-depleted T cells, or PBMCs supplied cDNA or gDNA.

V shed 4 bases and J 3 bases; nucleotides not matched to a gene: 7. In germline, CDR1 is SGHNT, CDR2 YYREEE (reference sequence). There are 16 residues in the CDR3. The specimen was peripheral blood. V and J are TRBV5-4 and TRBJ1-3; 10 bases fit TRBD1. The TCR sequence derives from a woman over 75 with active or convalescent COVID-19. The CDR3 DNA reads TGTGCCAGCAGCCCCGGGACAGGGGACGGTGGAAACACCATATATTTT. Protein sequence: CASSPGTGDGGNTIYF.